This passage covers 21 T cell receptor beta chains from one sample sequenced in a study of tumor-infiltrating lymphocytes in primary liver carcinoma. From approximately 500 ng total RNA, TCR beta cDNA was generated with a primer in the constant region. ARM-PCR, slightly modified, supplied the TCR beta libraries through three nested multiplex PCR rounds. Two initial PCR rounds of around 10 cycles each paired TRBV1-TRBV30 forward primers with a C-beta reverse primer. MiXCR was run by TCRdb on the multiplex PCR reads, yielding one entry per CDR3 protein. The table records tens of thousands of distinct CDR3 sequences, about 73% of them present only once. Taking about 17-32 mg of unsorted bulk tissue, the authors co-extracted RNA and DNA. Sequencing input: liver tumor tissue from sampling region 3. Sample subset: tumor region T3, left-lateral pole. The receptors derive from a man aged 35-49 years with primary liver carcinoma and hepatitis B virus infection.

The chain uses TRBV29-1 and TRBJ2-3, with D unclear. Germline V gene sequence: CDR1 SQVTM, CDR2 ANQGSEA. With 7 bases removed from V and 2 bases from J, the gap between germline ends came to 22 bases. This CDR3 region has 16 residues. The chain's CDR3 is CSASPLSTESTDTQYF. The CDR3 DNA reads TGCAGCGCCAGTCCGCTATCGACTGAATCCACAGATACGCAGTATTTT.

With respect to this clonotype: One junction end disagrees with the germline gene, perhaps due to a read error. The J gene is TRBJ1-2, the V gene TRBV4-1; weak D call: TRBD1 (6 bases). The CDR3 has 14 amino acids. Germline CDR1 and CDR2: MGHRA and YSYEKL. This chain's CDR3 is CVSSLTQGIEGCTF. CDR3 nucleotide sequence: TGCGTCAGCAGCCTAACCCAGGGGATTGAGGGCTGCACCTTC.

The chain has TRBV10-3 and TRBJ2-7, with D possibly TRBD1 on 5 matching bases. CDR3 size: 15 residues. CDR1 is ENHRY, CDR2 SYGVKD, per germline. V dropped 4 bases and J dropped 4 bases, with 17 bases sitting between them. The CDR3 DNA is TGTGCCATCAGTGGGGTGGACAAGACACCTTACGAGCAGTACTTC. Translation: CAISGVDKTPYEQYF.

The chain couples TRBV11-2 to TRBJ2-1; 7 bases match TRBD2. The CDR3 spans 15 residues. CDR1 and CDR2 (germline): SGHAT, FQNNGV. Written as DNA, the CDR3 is TGTGTAAGCGGCTACCTAGCGGACTCCTACAATGAGCAGTTCTTC. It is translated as CVSGYLADSYNEQFF.

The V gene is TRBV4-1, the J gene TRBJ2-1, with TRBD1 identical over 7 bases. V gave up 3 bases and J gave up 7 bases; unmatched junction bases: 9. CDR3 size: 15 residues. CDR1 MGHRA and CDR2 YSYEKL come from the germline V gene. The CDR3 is CASSQDRRPENEQFF. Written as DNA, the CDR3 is TGCGCCAGCAGCCAGGACAGGAGGCCCGAAAATGAGCAGTTCTTC.

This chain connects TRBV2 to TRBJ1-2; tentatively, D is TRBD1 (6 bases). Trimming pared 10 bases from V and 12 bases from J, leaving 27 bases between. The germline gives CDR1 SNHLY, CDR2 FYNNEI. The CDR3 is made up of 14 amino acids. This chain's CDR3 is CAIVRGLGRLGHTF. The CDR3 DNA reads TGTGCCATTGTCAGGGGCCTGGGCCGCCTCGGCCACACCTTC.

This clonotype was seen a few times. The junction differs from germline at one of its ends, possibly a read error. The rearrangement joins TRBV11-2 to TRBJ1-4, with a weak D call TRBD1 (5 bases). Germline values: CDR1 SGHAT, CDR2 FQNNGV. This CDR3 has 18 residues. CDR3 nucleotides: TGTGCCAGCAGCGCCGACCCCCGGGACGGGCGATCTGATGAAACACTGTTTTTT. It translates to CASSADPRDGRSDETLFF.

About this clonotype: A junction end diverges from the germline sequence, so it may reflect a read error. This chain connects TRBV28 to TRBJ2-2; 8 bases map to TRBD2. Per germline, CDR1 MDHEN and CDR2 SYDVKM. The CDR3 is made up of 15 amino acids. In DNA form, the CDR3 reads TGTGCCGGCAGCCCGGGGGGGGAGAACACCGGGGAGCTGTTTTTT. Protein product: CAGSPGGENTGELFF. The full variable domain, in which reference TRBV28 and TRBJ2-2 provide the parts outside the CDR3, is DVKVTQSSRYLVKRTGEKVFLECVQDMDHENMFWYRQDPGLGLRLIYFSYDVKMKEKGDIPEGYSVSREKKERFSLILESASTNQTSMYLCAGSPGGENTGELFFGEGSRLTVL.

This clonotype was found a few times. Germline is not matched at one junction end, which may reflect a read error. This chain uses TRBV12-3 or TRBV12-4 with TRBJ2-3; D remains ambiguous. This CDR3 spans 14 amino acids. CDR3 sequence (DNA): TGTGCCAGCAAAAAGGTTCCGATCACAGATACGCAGTACTTT. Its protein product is CASKKVPITDTQYF.

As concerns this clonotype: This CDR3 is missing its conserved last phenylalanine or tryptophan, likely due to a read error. CDR3 in amino acids: CASNYWGRGSYNEQFL. The DNA for the CDR3 is TGTGCCAGCAATTACTGGGGGAGGGGCTCCTATAATGAGCAGTTCTTA. The chain employs TRBV6-2 or TRBV6-3 and TRBJ2-1, with 7 bases identical to TRBD2. This CDR3 is 16 amino acids long. In germline, CDR1 is MNHEY, CDR2 SVGEGT.

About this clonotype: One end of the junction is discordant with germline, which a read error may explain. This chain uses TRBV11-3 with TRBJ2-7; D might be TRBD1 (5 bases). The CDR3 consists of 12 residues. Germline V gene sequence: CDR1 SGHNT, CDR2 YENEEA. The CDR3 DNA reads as TGTGCCAGCACCTTAGAGCAGGGAAAGCAGTACTTC. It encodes CASTLEQGKQYF.

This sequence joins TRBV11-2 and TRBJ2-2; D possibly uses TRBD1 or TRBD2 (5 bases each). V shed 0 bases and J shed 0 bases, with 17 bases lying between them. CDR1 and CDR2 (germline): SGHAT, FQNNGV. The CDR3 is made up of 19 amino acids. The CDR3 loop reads CASSLDHGGVRPNTGELFF. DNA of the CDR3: TGTGCCAGCAGCTTAGACCATGGGGGAGTGCGCCCGAACACCGGGGAGCTGTTTTTT. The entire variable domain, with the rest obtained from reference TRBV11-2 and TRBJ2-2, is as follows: EAGVAQSPRYKIIEKRQSVAFWCNPISGHATLYWYQQILGQGPKLLIQFQNNGVVDDSQLPKDRFSAERLKGVDSTLKIQPAKLEDSAVYLCASSLDHGGVRPNTGELFFGEGSRLTVL.

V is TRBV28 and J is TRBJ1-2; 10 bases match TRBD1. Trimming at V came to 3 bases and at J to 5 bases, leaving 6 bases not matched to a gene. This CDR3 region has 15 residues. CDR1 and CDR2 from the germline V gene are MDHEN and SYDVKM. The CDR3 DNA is TGTGCCAGCAGTTTTTCCAGGACAGGGGGTTATGGCTACACCTTC. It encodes CASSFSRTGGYGYTF.

The CDR3 region is CASSLAEADTDTQYF. The CDR3 bases are TGTGCCAGCAGTTTAGCGGAGGCTGACACAGATACGCAGTATTTT. V and J are TRBV28 and TRBJ2-3, with D perhaps matching TRBD2 (5 bases). The CDR3 extends over 15 amino acids. V gave up 2 bases and J gave up 2 bases, with 11 bases separating them. Germline loops: CDR1 MDHEN, CDR2 SYDVKM. The full variable domain, with the rest looked up from reference TRBV28 and TRBJ2-3, is DVKVTQSSRYLVKRTGEKVFLECVQDMDHENMFWYRQDPGLGLRLIYFSYDVKMKEKGDIPEGYSVSREKKERFSLILESASTNQTSMYLCASSLAEADTDTQYFGPGTRLTVL.

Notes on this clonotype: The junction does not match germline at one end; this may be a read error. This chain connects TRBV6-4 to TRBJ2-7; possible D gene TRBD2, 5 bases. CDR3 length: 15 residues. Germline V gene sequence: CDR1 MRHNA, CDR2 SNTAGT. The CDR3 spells CASSLAFDRDYEQYF. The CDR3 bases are TGCGCCAGCAGTCTCGCGTTCGACCGGGACTACGAGCAGTACTTC.

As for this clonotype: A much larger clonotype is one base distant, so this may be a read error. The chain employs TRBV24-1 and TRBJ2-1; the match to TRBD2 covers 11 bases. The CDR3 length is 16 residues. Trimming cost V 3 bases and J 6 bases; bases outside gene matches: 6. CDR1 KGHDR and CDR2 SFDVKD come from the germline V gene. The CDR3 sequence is CATSDDSGRESNEQFF. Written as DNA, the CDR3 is TGTGCCACCAGTGATGATAGCGGGAGGGAAAGCAATGAGCAGTTCTTC.

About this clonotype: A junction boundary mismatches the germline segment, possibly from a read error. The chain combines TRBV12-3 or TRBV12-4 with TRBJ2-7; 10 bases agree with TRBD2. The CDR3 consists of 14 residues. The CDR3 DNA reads TGTACCAGCAGCCCTAGCGGGAGTGGCCACGAGCAGTACTTC. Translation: CTSSPSGSGHEQYF.

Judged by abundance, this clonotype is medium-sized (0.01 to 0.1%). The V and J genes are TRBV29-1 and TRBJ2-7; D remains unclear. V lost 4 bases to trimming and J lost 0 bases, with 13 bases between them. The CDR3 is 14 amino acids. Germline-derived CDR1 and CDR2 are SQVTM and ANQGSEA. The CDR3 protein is CSVGRSTTSYEQYF. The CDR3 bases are TGCAGCGTTGGAAGGTCAACCACCTCCTACGAGCAGTACTTC.

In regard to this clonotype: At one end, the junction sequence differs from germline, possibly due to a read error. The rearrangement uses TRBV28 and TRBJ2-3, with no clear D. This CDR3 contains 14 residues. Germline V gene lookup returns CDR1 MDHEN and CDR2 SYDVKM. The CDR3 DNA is TGTGCAAGCAGTACCCCGGTGAGCACAGATACGCAGTATTTT. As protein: CASSTPVSTDTQYF.

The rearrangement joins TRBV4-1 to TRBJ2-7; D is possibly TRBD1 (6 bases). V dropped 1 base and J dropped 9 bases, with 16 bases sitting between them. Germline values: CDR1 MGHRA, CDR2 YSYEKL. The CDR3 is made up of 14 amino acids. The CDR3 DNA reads TGCGCCAGCAGCCAAGGGGGGCTTGGTTATGGGCAGTACTTC. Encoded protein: CASSQGGLGYGQYF.

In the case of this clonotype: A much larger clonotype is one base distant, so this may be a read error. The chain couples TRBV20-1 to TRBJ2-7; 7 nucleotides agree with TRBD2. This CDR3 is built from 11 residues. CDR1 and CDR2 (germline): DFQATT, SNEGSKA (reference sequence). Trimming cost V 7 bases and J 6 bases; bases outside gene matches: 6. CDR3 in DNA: TGCAGTGGGGGGACTAAAGGCGAGCAGTACTTC. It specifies CSGGTKGEQYF.